These T cell receptor beta chains were read from a single sample in a study of cytomegalovirus exposure and HLA in healthy donors. TCRdb's table, derived via immunoSEQ multiplex PCR, lists solely in-frame clones and lacks some. Of fewer than 150,000 clones listed, about 86% are singletons. Sequencing was performed on PBMCs. The origin of the receptors is a woman under 30 in good health and CMV-seropositive. The CDR3 runs from the conserved cysteine through the conserved F or W. D genes are given only for firm matches. For some rows the clone size is stated as once, few or many, or as a class when expanded; others skip it.

D: TRBD1; size: -; J: TRBJ1-2; V: TRBV10-3; CDR3: CAISESGGGYTF; DNA: TGTGCCATCAGTGAGTCAGGGGGCGGCTACACCTTC
D: -; size: -; J: TRBJ1-1; V: TRBV27; CDR3: CASSFAVADTEAFF; DNA: TGTGCCAGCAGTTTTGCAGTCGCAGACACTGAAGCTTTCTTT
D: TRBD1; size: -; J: TRBJ2-7; V: TRBV28; CDR3: CASSSPGQGARGHEQYF; DNA: TGTGCCAGCAGTTCGCCGGGACAGGGGGCACGTGGTCACGAGCAGTACTTC
D: TRBD2; size: -; J: TRBJ2-3; V: TRBV9; CDR3: CASSALAGRTDTQYF; DNA: TGTGCCAGCAGCGCCCTAGCGGGACGGACAGATACGCAGTATTTT
D: -; size: -; J: TRBJ2-5; V: TRBV7-6; CDR3: CASSLARTLQETQYF; DNA: TGTGCCAGCAGCTTAGCACGGACTCTACAAGAGACCCAGTACTTC
D: -; size: -; J: TRBJ2-7; V: TRBV16; CDR3: CASARTEYYEQYF; DNA: TGTGCCAGCGCGCGGACAGAATACTACGAGCAGTACTTC
D: TRBD1; size: few; J: TRBJ1-2; V: TRBV19; CDR3: CASSIGQERIYGYTF; DNA: TGTGCCAGTAGTATTGGACAGGAGAGGATATATGGCTACACCTTC
D: TRBD1; size: -; J: TRBJ2-7; V: TRBV5-1; CDR3: CASSLVPGGEQYF; DNA: TGCGCCAGCAGCTTGGTTCCAGGGGGCGAGCAGTACTTC
D: -; size: -; J: TRBJ1-5; V: TRBV7-2; CDR3: CASSLAQSQPQHF; DNA: TGTGCCAGCAGCTTAGCGCAGTCTCAGCCCCAGCATTTT
D: -; size: -; J: TRBJ1-3; V: TRBV30; CDR3: CAWSAGLFSGNTIYF; DNA: TGTGCCTGGAGCGCGGGACTCTTCTCTGGAAACACCATATATTTT
D: -; size: -; J: TRBJ1-2; V: TRBV11-2; CDR3: CASSLDSLYGYTF; DNA: TGTGCCAGCAGCTTAGACAGTCTTTATGGCTACACCTTC
D: -; size: -; J: TRBJ1-5; V: TRBV19; CDR3: CASRESNQPQHF; DNA: TGTGCCAGTAGGGAGAGCAATCAGCCCCAGCATTTT
D: -; size: -; J: TRBJ2-3; V: TRBV6-5; CDR3: CASSYSFVAPDTQYF; DNA: TGTGCCAGCAGTTACTCTTTCGTAGCCCCAGATACGCAGTATTTT
D: TRBD1; size: -; J: TRBJ1-4; V: TRBV9; CDR3: CASSLGGTGDEKLFF; DNA: TGTGCCAGCAGCCTTGGGGGTACAGGGGATGAAAAACTGTTTTTT
D: -; size: -; J: TRBJ1-4; V: TRBV9; CDR3: CASSVGGGDREKLFF; DNA: TGTGCCAGCAGCGTAGGAGGGGGAGATCGCGAAAAACTGTTTTTT
D: -; size: -; J: TRBJ2-1; V: TRBV5-1; CDR3: CASSLGLADEQFF; DNA: TGCGCCAGCAGCTTGGGGCTAGCCGATGAGCAGTTCTTC
D: -; size: -; J: TRBJ1-4; V: TRBV19; CDR3: CASSIVLVVPDGGEKLFF; DNA: TGTGCCAGTAGTATAGTTTTGGTTGTACCGGACGGAGGAGAAAAACTGTTTTTT
D: -; size: -; J: TRBJ1-2; V: TRBV5-1; CDR3: CASSLDAGERYGYTF; DNA: TGCGCCAGCAGCTTGGATGCAGGGGAGCGCTATGGCTACACCTTC
D: -; size: -; J: TRBJ1-5; V: TRBV29-1; CDR3: CSVGGMGQPQHF; DNA: TGCAGCGTTGGCGGAATGGGTCAGCCCCAGCATTTT
D: -; size: -; J: TRBJ1-5; V: TRBV6-1; CDR3: CASSDLRYNQPQHF; DNA: TGTGCCAGCAGTGATTTGCGGTACAATCAGCCCCAGCATTTT
D: -; size: -; J: TRBJ1-1; V: TRBV30; CDR3: CAWQGLPGTEAFF; DNA: TGTGCCTGGCAGGGGTTGCCGGGCACTGAAGCTTTCTTT
D: -; size: -; J: TRBJ2-3; V: TRBV29-1; CDR3: CSVAPSQTGTDTQYF; DNA: TGCAGCGTCGCCCCCAGCCAGACTGGCACAGATACGCAGTATTTT
D: TRBD1; size: once; J: TRBJ1-5; V: TRBV18; CDR3: CASSREQGSFRSNQPQHF; DNA: TGTGCCAGCTCACGGGAACAGGGGTCGTTCCGTAGCAATCAGCCCCAGCATTTT
D: TRBD1; size: -; J: TRBJ1-3; V: TRBV6-5; CDR3: CASSYFRQGSGNTIYF; DNA: TGTGCCAGCAGTTACTTTCGACAGGGCTCTGGAAACACCATATATTTT
D: TRBD1; size: -; J: TRBJ1-6; V: TRBV5-1; CDR3: CASSLGQGSLIPLHF; DNA: TGCGCCAGCAGCCTAGGACAGGGGTCCCTGATACCCCTCCACTTT
D: -; size: -; J: TRBJ1-5; V: TRBV2; CDR3: CASKWGGGNQPQHF; DNA: TGTGCCAGCAAATGGGGGGGAGGCAATCAGCCCCAGCATTTT
D: -; size: -; J: TRBJ2-2; V: TRBV5-8; CDR3: CASSGSIGRHTGELFF; DNA: TGTGCCAGCAGCGGTTCGATTGGCAGGCACACCGGGGAGCTGTTTTTT
D: TRBD2; size: -; J: TRBJ2-1; V: TRBV5-4; CDR3: CASSFSGSLNEQFF; DNA: TGTGCCAGCAGCTTTAGCGGGAGCCTCAATGAGCAGTTCTTC